This TCR beta chain was identified in a study of blood T cells in healthy people across ages. The trim removed 6 bases at V and 1 base at J, leaving 4 bases unmatched. The CDR3 consists of 15 residues. CDR1 and CDR2 from the germline V gene are MNHEY and SVGEGT. This clonotype is a singleton in its sample. The second PCR ran roughly 7 to 12 cycles with a sample-barcoded 5' primer and J-beta primers. A single record per CDR3 protein comes from TCRdb applying MiXCR to the 5' RACE reads. Of over 1,300,000 distinct CDR3 sequences listed, 45% to 70% are singletons. The receptor was isolated from a man aged 18 to 35 in good health. The sample consisted of blood. This chain connects TRBV6-2 or TRBV6-3 to TRBJ2-1; 9 nucleotides align to TRBD2. The CDR3 region is CASSIAGASYNEQFF. The CDR3 DNA sequence: TGTGCCAGCAGCATAGCGGGGGCGTCCTACAATGAGCAGTTCTTC.